This T cell receptor beta chain was captured by sequencing in a study of blood T cell repertoires in COVID-19. About the research overall: The United States, Italy and Spain provided the acute and convalescent COVID-19 samples.

TCRdb's copy holds only in-frame clones and misses some; the assay was immunoSEQ multiplex PCR. Here the sample spans about 200,000 clones, 65% to 90% being singletons. Trimming removed 4 bases from V and 1 base from J; junction bases left unmatched: 6. Germline assignment: CDR1 MNHEY and CDR2 SVGAGI. The CDR3 spans 15 residues. The specimen sequenced was PBMCs or T cells enriched from blood (not recorded which). V usage is TRBV6-5 and J usage is TRBJ1-1, with TRBD1 matching over 7 bases. The sequence was collected from a man aged 35 to 55 who had recovered from COVID-19. The DNA of the CDR3 is TGTGCCAGCAGTTCCCCCAGGGGGAAGAACACTGAAGCTTTCTTT. This sequence encodes CASSSPRGKNTEAFF.